A single sample gave rise to the 15 T cell receptor beta chains below, sequenced in a study of STAT5B mutations in CD4+ large granular lymphocyte leukemia. Generated by immunoSEQ multiplex PCR, the TCRdb table keeps only in-frame clones and is missing some. The sample lists some 19,000 clones, around 75% seen once, with approximately 31% in the top ten. Source material: CD4+ T cells from blood buffy coats. The receptors originated from a human donor in good health.

This chain connects TRBV29-1 to TRBJ2-7; D could derive from TRBD1 or TRBD2 (6 bases each). This CDR3 has 16 amino acids. Germline CDR1 is SQVTM and CDR2 is ANQGSEA. V lost 5 bases and J lost 5, with 25 bases in between. CDR3 sequence: CSVKNTGGGSGNEQYF. For the CDR3, the DNA is TGCAGCGTTAAAAACACCGGAGGGGGAAGCGGCAACGAGCAGTACTTC.

The table lists this clone with a count of one. This sequence joins TRBV28 and TRBJ1-2; weak D call: TRBD1 (5 bases). The CDR3 loop spans 13 amino acids. Germline V gene sequence: CDR1 MDHEN, CDR2 SYDVKM. Trimming cost V 3 bases and J 4 bases, with 9 bases left between them. As DNA, the CDR3 is TGTGCCAGCAGTTTGGGGGTCCGCTATGGCTACACCTTC. Translating gives CASSLGVRYGYTF.

The chain carries TRBV4-1 and TRBJ2-5; D not certain. This CDR3 comprises 15 residues. V dropped 0 bases and J dropped 0 bases, with 8 bases sitting between them. Per germline, CDR1 MGHRA and CDR2 YSYEKL. As DNA, the CDR3 is TGCGCCAGCAGCCAAGATCGTAGATACCAAGAGACCCAGTACTTC. It encodes CASSQDRRYQETQYF.

Only one count was recorded for this clone. This sequence joins TRBV5-6 and TRBJ2-7; 7 nucleotides line up with TRBD1. The CDR3 is 15 residues long. The junction had 7 bases not matched to a gene; V was cut back by 2 bases and J by 2 bases. The germline V gene has CDR1 SGHDT and CDR2 YYEEEE. CDR3 region: CASSLTGDKTYEQYF. In nucleotides, the CDR3 is TGTGCCAGCAGCTTAACAGGGGACAAGACCTACGAGCAGTACTTC. Complete variable domain (other parts from reference TRBV5-6 and TRBJ2-7): DAGVTQSPTHLIKTRGQQVTLRCSPKSGHDTVSWYQQALGQGPQFIFQYYEEEERQRGNFPDRFSGHQFPNYSSELNVNALLLGDSALYLCASSLTGDKTYEQYFGPGTRLTVT.

The chain carries TRBV7-9 and TRBJ1-3; 7 positions agree with TRBD1. Germline CDR1 is SEHNR and CDR2 is FQNEAQ (reference sequence). This CDR3 has 15 amino acids. V trimming: 6 bases; J trimming: 4 bases; junction bases outside the gene matches: 9. CDR3 bases: TGTGCCAGCAGTCCTAACAGGGGTTTCGGAAACACCATATATTTT. It translates to CASSPNRGFGNTIYF.

The chain is built from TRBV10-1 and TRBJ2-4, with D unclear. The CDR3 sequence is 14 residues long. Germline CDR1 WNHNN, CDR2 SYGVQD (reference sequence). V shed 3 bases and J shed 7 bases, with 13 bases lying between them. CDR3 sequence: CASSELGSGNIQYF. The CDR3 region has the DNA TGCGCCAGCAGTGAATTAGGGTCCGGTAACATTCAGTACTTC.

The chain employs TRBV4-3 and TRBJ2-7, with D maybe TRBD2 (5 bases). The CDR3 totals 14 residues. Between the trimmed V and J ends, which lost 3 bases and 5 bases, there was a span of 14 bases. The germline V gene has CDR1 LGHNA and CDR2 YSLEER. The CDR3, as DNA: TGCGCCAGCAGCCAGGCGGGTGGGGATAACGAGCAGTACTTC. It translates to CASSQAGGDNEQYF.

This chain links TRBV7-2 with TRBJ1-2; D possibly corresponds to TRBD1 (6 bases). The CDR3 is 13 amino acids. V lost 2 bases and J lost 7, with 11 bases in between. Germline V gives CDR1 SGHTA, CDR2 FQGNSA. CDR3 protein: CASSLRGIRGYTF. As DNA, the CDR3 is TGTGCCAGCAGCTTAAGGGGGATCCGTGGCTACACCTTC.

The chain combines TRBV7-9 with TRBJ1-2, with D perhaps TRBD1 (5 bases). The CDR3 length is 13 residues. V was pared by 5 bases and J by 4 bases, with 11 bases between. Germline V gives CDR1 SEHNR, CDR2 FQNEAQ (reference sequence). The CDR3 region is CASSRDESYGYTF. CDR3 nucleotide sequence: TGTGCCAGCAGCCGGGACGAGAGCTATGGCTACACCTTC.

The chain couples TRBV5-4 to TRBJ2-6; possible D gene TRBD2, 6 bases. This CDR3 is 17 amino acids long. Trimming took 3 bases from V and 0 from J, leaving 13 bases between them. Germline values: CDR1 SGHNT, CDR2 YYREEE (reference sequence). CDR3 protein: CASSSGLTSSGANVLTF. CDR3 coding DNA: TGTGCCAGCAGCTCGGGACTGACCAGCTCTGGGGCCAACGTCCTGACTTTC.

The chain has TRBV7-2 and TRBJ2-7; 7 nucleotides align to TRBD1. Per the germline V gene, CDR1 is SGHTA and CDR2 is FQGNSA. The CDR3 runs 13 residues. The DNA for the CDR3 is TGTCGAACCGAGGGACAGCGATCCTACGAGCAGTACTTC. Encoded protein: CRTEGQRSYEQYF. The entire variable domain, with the rest obtained from reference TRBV7-2 and TRBJ2-7, is as follows: GAGVSQSPSNKVTEKGKDVELRCDPISGHTALYWYRQSLGQGLEFLIYFQGNSAPDKSGLPSDRFSAERTGGSVSTLTIQRTQQEDSAVYLCRTEGQRSYEQYFGPGTRLTVT.

This clone occurred a few times. The rearrangement links TRBV11-2 to TRBJ1-2; D is perhaps TRBD1 (6 bases). V shed 4 bases and J shed 8 bases, with 17 bases lying between them. This CDR3 contains 14 residues. Germline CDR1 reads SGHAT; CDR2 reads FQNNGV. The CDR3 nucleotides read TGTGCCAGCAGCTCCGGGTCAGGGGCGGGCGGCTACACCTTC. Translated, it gives CASSSGSGAGGYTF.

This chain joins TRBV7-2 and TRBJ2-3, with D uncertain. CDR1 and CDR2 (germline): SGHTA, FQGNSA. CDR3 size: 14 residues. V gave up 1 base and J gave up 4 bases, with 9 bases separating them. CDR3 DNA sequence: TGTGCCAGCAGCTTAGAATTAAGACCAGATACGCAGTATTTT. This gives the protein CASSLELRPDTQYF. Full variable domain (rest looked up from reference TRBV7-2 and TRBJ2-3): GAGVSQSPSNKVTEKGKDVELRCDPISGHTALYWYRQSLGQGLEFLIYFQGNSAPDKSGLPSDRFSAERTGGSVSTLTIQRTQQEDSAVYLCASSLELRPDTQYFGPGTRLTVL.

This clone was observed once. V gene TRBV6-5 combines with J gene TRBJ1-2; perhaps TRBD1 as D (6 bases). The ends were cut back, 6 bases at V and 4 bases at J, with 15 bases in the middle. The CDR3 spans 14 residues. CDR1 MNHEY and CDR2 SVGAGI come from the germline V gene. CDR3 region: CASRQQGLGYGYTF. CDR3 coding DNA: TGTGCCAGCAGGCAACAGGGCTTGGGCTATGGCTACACCTTC.

The V gene is TRBV18, the J gene TRBJ1-1; D is uncertain. Germline assignment: CDR1 KGHSH and CDR2 LQKENI. With 3 bases removed from V and 7 bases from J, the gap between germline ends came to 9 bases. This CDR3 comprises 12 residues. Here the CDR3 reads CASSPDEREAFF. The CDR3 bases are TGTGCCAGCTCACCCGACGAGCGTGAAGCTTTCTTT.